The T cell receptor (beta chain) under discussion was sequenced for a study of CD8+CD57+ T cells in acquired aplastic anemia. Study in general: Mean DNA quantity obtained from sorted CD4+ and CD8+ cells was around 2.9 ug.

The CDR3 length is 12 residues. Germline assignment: CDR1 MGHRA and CDR2 YSYEKL. Many counts were recorded for this clonotype. Its antigen is still unknown. Mismatch with germline at one junction end may stem from a read error. The template used for profiling TCR beta VDJ and CDR3 was genomic DNA. TCRdb re-called the reads through MiXCR, storing one row per CDR3 protein. The data show a few hundred thousand distinct CDR3 sequences, approximately 82% seen once. Patients sequenced had flow cytometry evidence of CD8+CD57+ cell expansion. The study, taken as a whole, reports: Patients and controls had CD8+ Simpson's diversity values that were not significantly distinct. Both patients and controls carried the same twenty-nine CD8+ CDR3 sequences.

Material: sorted CD4+, CD8+, or CD8+CD57+ T cells (not recorded which) from PBMCs. The chain couples TRBV4-1 to TRBJ2-5, with TRBD1 matching 7 bases. The clonotype comes from a human donor with aplastic anemia. CDR3 nucleotides: TGTGCCAGCAAGGGGGCTAGGGAGACCCAGTACTTC. Translation: CASKGARETQYF.